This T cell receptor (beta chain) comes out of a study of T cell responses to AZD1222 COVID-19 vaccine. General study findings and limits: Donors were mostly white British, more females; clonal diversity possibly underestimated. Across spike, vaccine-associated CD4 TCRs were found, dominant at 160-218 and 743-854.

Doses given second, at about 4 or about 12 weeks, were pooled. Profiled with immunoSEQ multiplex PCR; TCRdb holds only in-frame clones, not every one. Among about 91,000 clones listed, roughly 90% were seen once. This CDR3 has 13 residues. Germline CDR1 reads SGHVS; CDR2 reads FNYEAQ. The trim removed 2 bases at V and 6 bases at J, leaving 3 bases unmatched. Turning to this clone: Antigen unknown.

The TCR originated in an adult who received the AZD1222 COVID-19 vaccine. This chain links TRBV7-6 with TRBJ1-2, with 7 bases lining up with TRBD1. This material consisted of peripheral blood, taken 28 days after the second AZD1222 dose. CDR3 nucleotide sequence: TGTGCCAGCAGCTTAACGACAGGGAATGGCTACACCTTC. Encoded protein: CASSLTTGNGYTF. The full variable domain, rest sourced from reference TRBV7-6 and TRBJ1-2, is GAGVSQSPRYKVTKRGQDVALRCDPISGHVSLYWYRQALGQGPEFLTYFNYEAQQDKSGLPNDRFSAERPEGSISTLTIQRTEQRDSAMYRCASSLTTGNGYTFGSGTRLTVV.